The 4 T cell receptor beta chains listed next were all sequenced from one sample in a study of blood T cell repertoires in COVID-19. Profiled with immunoSEQ multiplex PCR; TCRdb holds only in-frame clones, not every one. The sample has tens of thousands of clones, 78% seen once. The specimen sequenced was peripheral blood. All receptors come from a man older than 75 with acute or convalescent COVID-19.

The chain combines TRBV7-8 with TRBJ2-7; 7 bases map to TRBD1. The V gene's germline CDR1 is SGHVS and CDR2 FQNEAQ. The CDR3 length is 15 residues. Trimming removed 2 bases from V and 1 base from J; junction bases left unmatched: 5. Here the CDR3 reads CASSLIRDRSYEQYF. For the CDR3, the DNA is TGTGCCAGCAGCTTAATCCGGGACAGATCCTACGAGCAGTACTTC.

The sample holds a few counts of this clone. V gene TRBV29-1 combines with J gene TRBJ2-7; TRBD2 agrees at 9 bases. J gave up 7 bases and V 0 bases, and 10 bases lay outside the gene matches. CDR1 SQVTM and CDR2 ANQGSEA come from the germline V gene. CDR3 length: 15 amino acids. The CDR3 nucleotides read TGCAGCGTTGAAGATTGGGCTAGCGGGGTGAGAGAGCAGTACTTC. This translates into CSVEDWASGVREQYF.

The chain carries TRBV18 and TRBJ2-2; D not certain. V was shortened by 5 bases and J by 6 bases, with 10 bases between the two germline ends. The V gene's germline CDR1 is KGHSH and CDR2 LQKENI. This CDR3 has 13 residues. CDR3 amino acids: CASSSREPGELFF. Written as DNA, the CDR3 is TGTGCCAGCTCATCTCGAGAACCCGGGGAGCTGTTTTTT.

The rearrangement uses TRBV6-5 and TRBJ1-2; D perhaps matches TRBD1 (5 bases). The CDR3 extends over 12 amino acids. In germline, CDR1 is MNHEY, CDR2 SVGAGI. V was pared by 10 bases and J by 7 bases, with 16 bases between. This CDR3 is CATCTGGVGYTF. The CDR3 region has the DNA TGTGCCACCTGCACAGGCGGAGTTGGCTACACCTTC.